The sequence of this TCR beta chain was determined in a study of vaccination and CD4 T cells after COVID-19. Stated treatment: approximately 9-day PBMC culture with coronavirus spike peptide pools or control peptides (ViraFEST assay). This CDR3 contains 16 residues. The germline gives CDR1 MNHNS, CDR2 SASEGT. The V gene lost 6 bases and the J gene lost 0 bases, with 15 bases spanning the gap. The assay that was used to sequence DNA from cultured CD4+ T cells was the Oncomine TCR Beta short-read assay. Genomic DNA extraction was carried out from cultured CD4+ T cells. Each CDR3 protein is one row after TCRdb ran MiXCR on the PCR reads. This table holds about 17,000 distinct CDR3 sequences, roughly half found once. With regard to this clonotype: Its specificity is unknown.

The material sequenced was CD4+ T cells from blood, cultured in vitro. The sequence was obtained from a human donor who had recovered from COVID-19. The chain carries TRBV6-1 and TRBJ1-3; the D gene is possibly TRBD1 (5 bases). The CDR3: CASRAGRLSSGNTIYF. CDR3 DNA sequence: TGTGCCAGCAGGGCGGGACGCCTAAGCTCTGGAAACACCATATATTTT.